The TCR beta chain described here comes from a study of blood T cell repertoires in COVID-19. Study in general: T cells, B-cell-depleted T cells, or PBMCs supplied cDNA or gDNA.

In the original workflow: Amplifying reference gene primers gave estimates of nucleated cell counts. This table comes from immunoSEQ multiplex PCR, and its TCRdb copy is limited to in-frame clones, with some not included. The V and J calls and clone size are taken from that table; D and trimming were inferred from the DNA. The data contain 120,000 to 150,000 clones, 70% to 90% of them singletons. The V segment lost 4 bases and the J segment 2 bases; nucleotides outside the gene matches: 8. The CDR3 totals 15 residues. Per the germline V gene, CDR1 is SGHRS and CDR2 is YFSETQ. The sequenced material came from peripheral blood. The chain joins TRBV5-1 to TRBJ1-2; 7 bases map to TRBD1. This receptor was obtained from a woman between 55 and 75 years old with COVID-19, enrolled during active disease. The CDR3 DNA reads as TGCGCCAGCAGCAGAGGGACAGCACAGAACTATGGCTACACCTTC. Residues: CASSRGTAQNYGYTF. Complete variable domain (other parts from reference TRBV5-1 and TRBJ1-2): KAGVTQTPRYLIKTRGQQVTLSCSPISGHRSVSWYQQTPGQGLQFLFEYFSETQRNKGNFPGRFSGRQFSNSRSEMNVSTLELGDSALYLCASSRGTAQNYGYTFGSGTRLTVV.